These T cell receptor beta chains were read from a single sample in a study of Graves' ophthalmopathy and Graves' hyperthyroidism. From the multiplex PCR reads, TCRdb called clonotypes with MiXCR, one entry per CDR3 protein. The sample includes over a million distinct CDR3 sequences, 35% to 40% of them seen just once. The specimen sequenced was peripheral blood or thyroid tissue (not recorded which). The receptors were sampled from an adult man with Graves' hyperthyroidism. The CDR3 runs from the conserved cysteine through the conserved F or W. Fields, in order: CDR3 protein, CDR3 DNA, D gene, V gene, clone size, J gene. The D gene is left open where the match is weak. Clone size is stated in some rows and not others, as once, few, many or a class when expanded.

CSASGGRNEKLFF | TGCAGTGCCTCAGGGGGGCGGAATGAAAAACTGTTTTTT | TRBD1 | TRBV20-1 | many | TRBJ1-4
CASSSGGFQPQHF | TGTGCCAGCAGTTCAGGGGGCTTTCAGCCCCAGCATTTT | TRBD1 | TRBV6-5 | few | TRBJ1-5
CASSSVPSGRGSQQYF | TGTGCCAGCAGCTCGGTGCCTTCAGGCCGGGGAAGTCAGCAGTACTTC | NA | TRBV7-9 | NA | TRBJ2-7
CASSQDWQGVPPSNEQYF | TGCGCCAGCAGCCAAGACTGGCAGGGGGTCCCCCCATCCAACGAGCAGTACTTC | TRBD1 | TRBV4-3 | few | TRBJ2-7
CASSFGPRDYFSYEQYF | TGTGCCAGCAGCTTCGGCCCCCGGGACTACTTCTCCTACGAGCAGTACTTC | TRBD2 | TRBV7-8 | many | TRBJ2-7
CSARAAHGTGQETQYF | TGCAGTGCTAGAGCCGCCCATGGAACAGGCCAAGAGACCCAGTACTTC | NA | TRBV20-1 | few | TRBJ2-5
CSARGDRGPDAFF | TGCAGTGCTAGAGGGGACAGGGGACCCGACGCTTTCTTT | TRBD1 | TRBV20-1 | many | TRBJ1-1
CASSRGLARETETQYF | TGTGCCAGCAGTCGTGGACTAGCGAGAGAAACAGAGACCCAGTACTTC | TRBD2 | TRBV6-1 | NA | TRBJ2-5
CASSLDHGDTEAFF | TGTGCCAGCAGCTTAGACCATGGGGACACTGAAGCTTTCTTT | NA | TRBV7-6 | many | TRBJ1-1
CAISDASIFDEQFF | TGTGCCATCAGCGACGCATCAATTTTCGATGAGCAGTTCTTC | NA | TRBV10-3 | NA | TRBJ2-1
CASSFIRDVGRNTEAFF | TGTGCCAGTAGTTTCATCCGGGACGTCGGCAGGAACACTGAAGCTTTCTTT | NA | TRBV19 | NA | TRBJ1-1
CASSQEQGGGGTQYF | TGCGCCAGCAGCCAGGAACAGGGTGGGGGGGGGACCCAGTACTTC | NA | TRBV4-3 | few | TRBJ2-5
CATSRDRGTSGRAAETQYF | TGTGCCACCAGCAGAGATCGAGGGACTAGCGGGAGGGCAGCAGAGACCCAGTACTTC | TRBD2 | TRBV15 | NA | TRBJ2-5
CASSVELSGNTIYF | TGTGCCAGCAGCGTCGAGCTCTCTGGAAACACCATATATTTT | NA | TRBV9 | NA | TRBJ1-3
CASSLSDETQYF | TGTGCCAGCAGCTTGTCGGACGAGACCCAGTACTTC | NA | TRBV5-5 | NA | TRBJ2-5
CASSPGLISYEQYF | TGTGCCAGCAGCCCAGGCCTAATCTCCTACGAGCAGTACTTC | NA | TRBV7-8 | many | TRBJ2-7